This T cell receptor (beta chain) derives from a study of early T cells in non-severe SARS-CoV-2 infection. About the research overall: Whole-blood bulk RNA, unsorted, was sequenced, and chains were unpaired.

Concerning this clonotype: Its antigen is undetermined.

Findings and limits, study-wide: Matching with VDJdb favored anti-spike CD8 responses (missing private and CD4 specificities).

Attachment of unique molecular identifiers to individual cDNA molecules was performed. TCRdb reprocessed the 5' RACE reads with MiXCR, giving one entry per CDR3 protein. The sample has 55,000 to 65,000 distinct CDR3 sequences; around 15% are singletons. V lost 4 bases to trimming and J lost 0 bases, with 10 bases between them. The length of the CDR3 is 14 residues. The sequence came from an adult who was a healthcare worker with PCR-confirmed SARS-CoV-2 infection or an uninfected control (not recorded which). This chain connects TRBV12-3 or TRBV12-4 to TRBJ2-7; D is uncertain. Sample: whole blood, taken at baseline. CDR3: CASSSPSSSYEQYF. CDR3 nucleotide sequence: TGTGCCAGCAGTTCCCCTTCGAGCTCCTACGAGCAGTACTTC.